This TCR beta chain was sequenced in a study of vaccination effects on CD4 cells after COVID-19. Whole-study context: Both of the two convalescent patients gave a sample, one 16 days and one a week before vaccination. General observations from the study: Marked clonal contraction of both clone types appeared late after vaccination. Few convalescent patients, and no early post-infection timepoints, were available to the study.

Antigen-specific CD4+ T cells were expanded with viral peptide pools in the ViraFEST assay before sequencing. CD4+ T cell isolation took place after approximately ten days of culture. A PCR test confirmed that the person had SARS-CoV-2 infection between March and December 2020. The protocol was immunoSEQ multiplex PCR, while the TCRdb copy is restricted to in-frame clones and leaves out a portion. The table records about 45,000 clones, 65% to 70% of them present only once. The CDR3 sequence is 14 residues long. The J segment lost 3 bases and the V segment lost 3 bases, leaving 5 bases of the junction unmatched. CDR1 and CDR2 from the germline V gene are SGHRS and YFSETQ. There are a few counts of this clone. The antigen is not known.

The genes are TRBV5-1 and TRBJ1-1; 7 bases line up with TRBD1. The material was CD4+ T cells from PBMCs cultured with a peptide pool, obtained before COVID-19 vaccination. The receptor was isolated from a human donor who had a prior SARS-CoV-2 infection. CDR3 in DNA: TGCGCCAGCAGCTCTACAGGGGCGGACACTGAAGCTTTCTTT. This encodes CASSSTGADTEAFF.